The entry below gives a single T cell receptor (beta chain) sequence along with its context. The data were taken from a study of blood T cell repertoires in COVID-19. Study-level information: In each case, the material was cDNA or gDNA derived from T cells, B-cell-depleted T cells, or PBMCs.

The CDR3 totals 15 residues. Germline CDR1 SGHRS, CDR2 YFSETQ. V shed 0 bases and J shed 9 bases, with 18 bases lying between them. In the study's own analysis: For nucleated cells, counts were estimated from reference gene primer amplification. TCRdb's copy holds only in-frame clones and misses some; the assay was immunoSEQ multiplex PCR. V and J calls and clone size are those listed in that table; D and trimming were worked out from the DNA. The sample shows roughly 42,000 clones, nearly 90% of them seen only once. The sequencing sample was made of peripheral blood. The clonotype originates from a man aged 50-60 years with active COVID-19. This chain joins TRBV5-1 and TRBJ1-2; D perhaps matches TRBD1 (5 bases). The CDR3 loop reads CASSLAGQRDISYTF. CDR3 sequence (DNA): TGCGCCAGCAGCTTGGCAGGGCAGCGGGATATTAGCTACACCTTC.